This T cell receptor beta chain emerged from a study of blood T cells in healthy people across ages. V lost 0 bases, J lost 1 base, and 5 bases lay in between. Germline V gene lookup returns CDR1 SGHAT and CDR2 FQNNGV. The CDR3 spans 14 residues. The sample holds many counts of this clonotype. It was with a sample-barcoded 5' primer and a J-beta primer mix that a second PCR of roughly 7 to 12 cycles was run. Every cDNA molecule bore a tag from a template-switch adaptor containing 12 random nucleotides. TCRdb ran MiXCR on the 5' RACE reads and lists one entry per CDR3 protein. The sample records some 900,000 distinct CDR3 sequences, around 26% being singletons. Healthy individuals of Caucasian origin from Russia, aged about 6 to 90, served as donors. Each sample yielded at least 7 million isolated PBMCs. Extracted total RNA amounted to at least 6 micrograms for each sample.

The receptor was isolated from a woman older than 75 in good health. Material for sequencing was blood. The genes are TRBV11-2 and TRBJ2-3; D is undetermined. The CDR3 bases are TGTGCCAGCAGCTTAGAGTCCCGCACAGATACGCAGTATTTT. Residues: CASSLESRTDTQYF.